This T cell receptor beta chain was found in a study of shared clonotypes between healthy human individuals (dated by TCRdb to between 2020 and 2021). Describing the broader study: The cohort included three men and a couple of women between 18 and 49 years of age. Per donor, three plates each were used for CD4 naive and CD4 memory, two for CD8 naive, and one for CD8 memory. Libraries were prepared and TCR repertoires were sequenced by different laboratories using diverse techniques, in order to increase sequencing depth and limit assay-specific biases. Each donor's leukapheresis produced roughly between about 0.9 and 9.5 billion PBMCs. Blood TCR repertoires of about five healthy adults were deeply sequenced to estimate repertoire size and the extent of clonotype sharing between individuals. Study-level results and caveats: Around 5.4% of naive CD4, roughly 3.6% of naive CD8, 2.3% of memory CD4, and less than 0.45% of memory CD8 clonotypes were shared across several donors. Even with the large sequencing depth, rarefaction of the sorted-subset datasets indicated that sequencing was incomplete. Sampling was limited to blood, and TCR repertoires in tissue likely differ from TCR repertoires in blood. Naive subsets generally had larger estimated clonotype richness than memory subsets did. Based on pairwise subsampling, the degree of clonotype sharing among donors was expected to be affected by sequencing depth. Compared with non-shared clonotypes, clonotypes shared by all four sorted-subset donors had higher generation probabilities. Because the study included a small number of donors, the genetic and exposure-history diversity represented was limited.

Notes on this clone: The antigen it binds to is not known. Nothing much larger sits one base from this clone, and base qualities are not available. Other DNA sequences in this sample translate to the same CDR3.

Taken from the germline V gene (reference sequence), the CDR1 and CDR2 loops are SGHNT and YYREEE. The CDR3 covers 14 residues, taking in both the cysteine and the phenylalanine. Just CDR3 DNA is preserved here, 42 bases in frame from base 1. Relative to germline, V is 0 bases shorter and J is 1 base shorter, with 7 bases between their ends. Using the deep immunoSEQ assay, multiplex PCR amplified TCR CDR3 regions from genomic DNA. Extracted genomic DNA from each cell subset was distributed evenly across all wells of several immunoSEQ 96-well plates, and each plate was treated as a replicate. For sorted subsets, around 200 ng genomic DNA, equal to tens of thousands of T cell genomes, was loaded into each replicate PCR. Purified libraries were measured with a Qubit 3.0 fluorometer, size-checked on a Bioanalyzer 2100, and measured again with the KAPA Library Quantification kit. A separate single-read 150-cycle Illumina NextSeq 550 flow cell was used to sequence each immunoSEQ 96-well plate. Per the authors' processing: The immunoSEQ output contained only junctional sequences without quality scores, so filtering could not match that applied to full-length reads. To assign V/J genes and CDR3, sequences were annotated against IMGT germline references using PyIR, a Python wrapper for IgBLAST v1.9. Reads were filtered out if the reads had weak V/J assignments (E-value above 1e-6), no CDR3, stop codons, out-of-frame junctions, or ambiguous translated residues. V3J clonotypes were defined by identical inferred V gene, J gene, and CDR3 amino acid sequence. To compute the percentage overlap between repertoires, the number of shared unique clonotypes was divided by the size of the smaller repertoire. Repertoire richness was assessed with RTK rarefaction, the Chao1 estimator, and Recon v2.1 estimates of unobserved clonotypes. OLGA was used to compute generation probabilities for all TCRbeta clonotypes that the gDNA method yielded from a handful of donors. Imported from immuneACCESS, the table was reduced by TCRdb to in-frame sequences with V and J called. These copies leave out some clones; in studies compared against another copy, an unresolved V gene accounts for under half, and the cause of the remainder is not known. The V and J calls and the clone size are those of that table, but D and trimming were determined from the DNA. The table for this sample lists roughly 1,500,000 clones; about 98% of them were counted only once. The ten largest clones take up around 0.45% of the sample.

The donors were healthy, HIV-negative adults with no recently reported acute infections or vaccinations. Every donor was a Caucasian adult residing in Nashville, Tennessee, USA. CD4+ T cells were enriched by magnetic negative selection, after which naive cells were positively selected on CD45RA and the negative fraction was taken as the memory subset. Blood was collected by leukapheresis, and PBMCs were isolated by Ficoll-Histopaque density gradient centrifugation and then cryopreserved in liquid nitrogen vapor phase. Analytical flow cytometry was used to check the purity and quantity of every magnetically sorted T cell population. Genomic DNA was isolated from each sorted fraction and quantified by UV absorbance on a Nanodrop 2000c.

Sequenced input: naive CD4+ T cells sorted from blood. The sample's cell subset or site label, in plain terms: CD45RA+ positively selected. Recombination joined TRBV5-4 with TRBJ1-1; TRBD1 is a weak D gene call, 5 bases matching. This receptor was obtained from a man aged 30 to 45 in good health. The DNA sequence follows: TGTGCCAGCAGCTTGGTTGGGGGGAACACTGAAGCTTTCTTT. The encoded protein is CASSLVGGNTEAFF.